Presented here are 25 T cell receptor beta chains from one specimen sequenced in a study of shared clonotypes between healthy human individuals. Using immunoSEQ multiplex PCR, the repertoire was profiled, and TCRdb retains in-frame clones only, with some absent. The table lists about 520,000 clones, roughly 95% of them singletons. The sample was naive CD4+ T cells sorted from blood. As for subset: CD45RA+ positively selected. The receptors stem from a woman in her thirties in good health.

The chain employs TRBV20-1 and TRBJ2-5, with unresolved D. Trimming stripped 7 bases from V and 2 bases from J, with 8 bases between. Germline lookup yields CDR1 DFQATT and CDR2 SNEGSKA (reference sequence). This CDR3 contains 11 residues. The DNA for the CDR3 is TGCAGTGAATTCGCGCAAGAGACCCAGTACTTC. The encoded protein is CSEFAQETQYF.

This chain connects TRBV9 to TRBJ2-3; TRBD2 is a possible D gene (6 bases). This CDR3 region has 13 residues. Deletions cut 0 bases from V and 14 bases from J, with 16 bases between. From germline, CDR1 is SGDLS and CDR2 YYNGEE. The CDR3 DNA is TGTGCCAGCAGCGTAGATCCCGACACGGGGGTGTATTTT. This gives the protein CASSVDPDTGVYF.

This sequence joins TRBV9 and TRBJ2-5; 13 positions agree with TRBD2. This CDR3 has 15 residues. Germline V lookup: CDR1 SGDLS, CDR2 YYNGEE. V shed 3 bases and J 6 bases; nucleotides not matched to a gene: 5. The CDR3 spells CASSEGLAGSQTQYF. Here the CDR3 DNA reads TGTGCCAGCAGCGAGGGACTAGCGGGAAGTCAGACCCAGTACTTC.

The chain is built from TRBV7-3 and TRBJ1-1; 9 nucleotides align to TRBD1. Germline values: CDR1 SGHTA, CDR2 FQGTGA. CDR3 size: 16 residues. V dropped 6 bases and J dropped 1; count of bases not matched to a gene: 9. DNA of the CDR3: TGTGCCAGCAGGTTCCCGGGACAGGGAGGGAACACTGAAGCTTTCTTT. Protein sequence: CASRFPGQGGNTEAFF.

The chain carries TRBV25-1 and TRBJ2-3, with D possibly being TRBD1 (6 bases). CDR1 MGHDK and CDR2 SYGVNS come from the germline V gene. V was trimmed by 2 bases and J by 5 bases, leaving 17 bases between them. This CDR3 comprises 16 residues. Here the CDR3 reads CASSEGVRTDKDTQYF. CDR3 coding DNA: TGTGCCAGCAGTGAAGGGGTAAGGACAGACAAAGATACGCAGTATTTT.

This chain uses TRBV2 with TRBJ1-5; no reliable D call. From germline, CDR1 is SNHLY and CDR2 FYNNEI. The V end was cut by 4 bases, the J end by 5 bases, with 12 bases between. The CDR3 sequence is 14 residues long. The DNA for the CDR3 is TGTGCCAGCAGTGTGTGGGGAGGGCATCAGCCCCAGCATTTT. Its translation is CASSVWGGHQPQHF. The complete variable domain, with remaining parts taken from reference TRBV2 and TRBJ1-5, reads EPEVTQTPSHQVTQMGQEVILRCVPISNHLYFYWYRQILGQKVEFLVSFYNNEISEKSEIFDDQFSVERPDGSNFTLKIRSTKLEDSAMYFCASSVWGGHQPQHFGDGTRLSIL.

V is TRBV5-1 and J is TRBJ1-1, with D possibly TRBD1 on 6 matching bases. V lost 7 bases and J lost 4, with 17 bases in between. Germline values: CDR1 SGHRS, CDR2 YFSETQ. The CDR3 has 14 residues. In nucleotides, the CDR3 is TGCGCCAGCCGCCCCTGGACAGCCGCCACTGAAGCTTTCTTT. Translation gives CASRPWTAATEAFF.

This chain uses TRBV5-1 with TRBJ2-7, with TRBD1 as a possible D gene (5 bases). The CDR3 is made up of 13 amino acids. CDR1 and CDR2 (germline): SGHRS, YFSETQ. With 4 bases removed from V and 3 bases from J, the gap between germline ends came to 11 bases. The CDR3 sequence is CASSHDSHYEQYF. The CDR3 bases are TGCGCCAGCAGCCACGACAGTCACTACGAGCAGTACTTC.

The chain employs TRBV7-2 and TRBJ2-5, with D unresolved. The end of the DNA is better explained by TRBJ2-7, so the J call may be wrong. From germline, CDR1 is SGHTA and CDR2 FQGNSA. The length of the CDR3 is 14 residues. The CDR3 protein is CASTIGLNAYEQYF. The CDR3 nucleotides read TGTGCCAGCACCATCGGATTAAATGCCTACGAGCAGTACTTC.

The chain uses TRBV6-1 and TRBJ2-7, with D possibly matching TRBD2 (7 bases). This CDR3 contains 15 residues. V gave up 9 bases and J gave up 6 bases, with 24 bases separating them. Looked up from germline, CDR1 is MNHNS and CDR2 is SASEGT. In DNA, the CDR3 is TGTGCCAGTGGGAAGGGGGGGAGTCCCAATTTCGAGCAGTACTTC. Protein sequence: CASGKGGSPNFEQYF.

The chain joins TRBV9 to TRBJ2-6, with TRBD2 identical over 7 bases. The CDR3 spans 18 residues. Germline assignment: CDR1 SGDLS and CDR2 YYNGEE. V was pared by 0 bases and J by 4 bases, with 10 bases of the junction left unmatched. The CDR3: CASSVAPWEGNGANVLTF. DNA of the CDR3: TGTGCCAGCAGCGTAGCTCCCTGGGAGGGAAACGGGGCCAACGTCCTGACTTTC.

V usage is TRBV7-2 and J usage is TRBJ2-1; 10 bases fit TRBD2. The ends lost 3 bases at V and 6 bases at J; junction bases unmatched: 2. From germline, CDR1 is SGHTA and CDR2 FQGNSA. The CDR3 has 14 residues. CDR3 DNA sequence: TGTGCCAGCAGCTTGGGACTAGCGAGCAATGAGCAGTTCTTC. Translating it yields CASSLGLASNEQFF.

The chain links TRBV2 to TRBJ1-5, with a possible D match to TRBD1 (5 bases). V lost 11 bases, J lost 4 bases, and 15 bases lay in between. Germline CDR1 is SNHLY and CDR2 is FYNNEI. The CDR3 sequence is 13 residues long. The DNA for the CDR3 is TGTGCCGCATCTCTTGGGGGGAATCAGCCCCAGCATTTT. It codes for CAASLGGNQPQHF.

About this clone: This sample also contains other DNA sequences that code for the same CDR3. The gene calls are TRBV5-1 and TRBJ2-7; D unresolved. CDR1 is SGHRS and CDR2 is YFSETQ in the germline V gene. There are 14 residues in the CDR3. V was cut by 0 bases and J by 0 bases, with 7 bases left in between. CDR3 DNA sequence: TGCGCCAGCAGCTTGGGCCTGAGCTCCTACGAGCAGTACTTC. This codes for CASSLGLSSYEQYF.

V gene TRBV28 combines with J gene TRBJ2-7, with D possibly matching TRBD1 (6 bases). Trimming shortened V by 6 bases and J by 1 base, and 16 bases separated the two germline ends. CDR3 length: 15 amino acids. In germline, CDR1 is MDHEN, CDR2 SYDVKM. The CDR3 spells CASSQTTRGSYEQYF. The CDR3 region has the DNA TGTGCCAGCAGCCAAACCACCAGGGGATCCTACGAGCAGTACTTC.

This sequence joins TRBV5-1 and TRBJ1-1, with D possibly TRBD1 on 5 matching bases. The V end lost 1 base, the J end lost 6 bases, and 10 bases lay between the germline ends. The CDR3 is 13 residues long. Looked up from germline, CDR1 is SGHRS and CDR2 is YFSETQ. In nucleotides, the CDR3 is TGCGCCAGCAGCTTGAGGGGAGAATCTGAAGCTTTCTTT. It is translated as CASSLRGESEAFF.

There are a few counts of this clone. J is TRBJ2-4 and V is TRBV19; no firm D call. The CDR3 runs 11 residues. The germline CDR1 and CDR2 sequences are LNHDA and SQIVND (reference sequence). V was pared by 10 bases and J by 9 bases, with 13 bases between. CDR3 bases: TGTGCCACCAAATCGGGTGCCATTCAGTACTTC. The encoded protein is CATKSGAIQYF.

The chain has TRBV7-3 and TRBJ2-1; 9 bases fit TRBD2. Germline CDR1 and CDR2: SGHTA and FQGTGA. V lost 2 bases and J lost 1; bases outside the gene matches: 12. The CDR3 runs to 19 residues. The CDR3 DNA is TGTGCCAGCAGCTTATATCCTCGCGGGAGGGCGGTGTCCTACAATGAGCAGTTCTTC. Its translation: CASSLYPRGRAVSYNEQFF.

Points on this clone: Other DNA sequences in the sample encode the same CDR3. The chain has TRBV10-3 and TRBJ2-7; 9 bases line up with TRBD1. The CDR3 consists of 16 residues. The junction had 4 bases not matched to a gene; V was cut back by 0 bases and J by 1 base. Germline loops: CDR1 ENHRY, CDR2 SYGVKD. CDR3 amino acids: CAISESSGTGSYEQYF. Written as DNA, the CDR3 is TGTGCCATCAGTGAGTCGTCCGGGACAGGGTCCTACGAGCAGTACTTC.

This clone was detected a few times. The chain has TRBV19 and TRBJ1-2; D possibly corresponds to TRBD1 (6 bases). V was pared by 6 bases and J by 5 bases, with 13 bases between. Germline CDR1 and CDR2: LNHDA and SQIVND (reference sequence). The CDR3 is made up of 13 amino acids. CDR3 coding DNA: TGTGCCAGTAGCCAGGGGCCCCCATATGGCTACACCTTC. Amino acids: CASSQGPPYGYTF. The entire variable domain, with the rest obtained from reference TRBV19 and TRBJ1-2, is as follows: DGGITQSPKYLFRKEGQNVTLSCEQNLNHDAMYWYRQDPGQGLRLIYYSQIVNDFQKGDIAEGYSVSREKKESFPLTVTSAQKNPTAFYLCASSQGPPYGYTFGSGTRLTVV.

The chain employs TRBV7-9 and TRBJ2-3; 13 positions agree with TRBD2. Unmatched junction bases numbered 5, after V lost 4 bases and J lost 4 bases. The CDR3 runs to 16 residues. Germline V gene lookup returns CDR1 SEHNR and CDR2 FQNEAQ (reference sequence). The CDR3 here is CASSSGTSGNSDTQYF. For the CDR3, the DNA is TGTGCCAGCAGCTCGGGGACTAGCGGGAATTCAGATACGCAGTATTTT.

The sample holds one count of this clone. J is TRBJ2-1 and V is TRBV5-1, with D maybe TRBD1 (6 bases). The length of the CDR3 is 16 residues. Deletions cut 0 bases from V and 8 bases from J, with 18 bases between. The germline CDR1 and CDR2 sequences are SGHRS and YFSETQ. The CDR3 region has the DNA TGCGCCAGCAGCTTGGCAGGGCAGGGGTTGTCCCATGAGCAGTTCTTC. Protein: CASSLAGQGLSHEQFF.

The rearrangement uses TRBV23-1 and TRBJ2-1, with a possible D match to TRBD2 (6 bases). TRBV23-1 is identified as an open reading frame with a role that is uncertain. The CDR3 runs to 18 residues. Trimming took 1 base from V and 0 from J, leaving 16 bases between them. The CDR3 bases are TGCGCCAGCAGTCAATATGCCTCTAGCGAGAGCTCCTACAATGAGCAGTTCTTC. Protein: CASSQYASSESSYNEQFF.

This chain links TRBV28 with TRBJ2-1; perhaps TRBD1 as D (5 bases). The CDR3 is 16 residues long. Germline CDR1 and CDR2: MDHEN and SYDVKM. Trimming removed 3 bases from V and 1 base from J, with 13 bases in between. In nucleotides, the CDR3 is TGTGCCAGCAGTTTCCCAAGCAGGGTGTCCTACAATGAGCAGTTCTTC. Amino acids: CASSFPSRVSYNEQFF. Filled out from reference TRBV28 and TRBJ2-1, the complete variable domain reads DVKVTQSSRYLVKRTGEKVFLECVQDMDHENMFWYRQDPGLGLRLIYFSYDVKMKEKGDIPEGYSVSREKKERFSLILESASTNQTSMYLCASSFPSRVSYNEQFFGPGTRLTVL.

This clone was seen a single time. The missing conserved phenylalanine or tryptophan at the end of this CDR3 makes a read error likely. No DNA is shown, since the ends of the CDR3 on it are uncertain; the CDR3 is the one TCRdb lists. This chain joins TRBV2 and TRBJ2-7; the table calls TRBD1, which could not be checked here. The germline V gene has CDR1 SNHLY and CDR2 FYNNEI. The CDR3 sequence runs 11 residues, both termini included. CDR3: CASNSGTGARL.